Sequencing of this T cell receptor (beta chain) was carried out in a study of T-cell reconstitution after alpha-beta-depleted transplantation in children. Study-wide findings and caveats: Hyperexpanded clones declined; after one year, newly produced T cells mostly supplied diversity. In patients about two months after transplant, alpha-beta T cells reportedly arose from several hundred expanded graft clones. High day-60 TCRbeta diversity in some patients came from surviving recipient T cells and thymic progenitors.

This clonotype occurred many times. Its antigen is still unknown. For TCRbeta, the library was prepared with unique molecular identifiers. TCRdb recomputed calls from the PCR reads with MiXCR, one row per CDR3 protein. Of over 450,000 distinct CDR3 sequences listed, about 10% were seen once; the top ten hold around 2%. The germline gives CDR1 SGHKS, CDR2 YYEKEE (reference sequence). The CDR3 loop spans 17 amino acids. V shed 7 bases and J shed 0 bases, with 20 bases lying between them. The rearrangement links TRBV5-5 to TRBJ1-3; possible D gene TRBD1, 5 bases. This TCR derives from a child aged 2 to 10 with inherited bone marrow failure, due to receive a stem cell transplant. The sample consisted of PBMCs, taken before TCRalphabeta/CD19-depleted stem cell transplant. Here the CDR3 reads CASGGGTPTVSGNTIYF. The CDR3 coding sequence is TGTGCCAGCGGCGGGGGGACGCCAACCGTCTCTGGAAACACCATATATTTT. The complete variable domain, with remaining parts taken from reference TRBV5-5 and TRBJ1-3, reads DAGVTQSPTHLIKTRGQQVTLRCSPISGHKSVSWYQQVLGQGPQFIFQYYEKEERGRGNFPDRFSARQFPNYSSELNVNALLLGDSALYLCASGGGTPTVSGNTIYFGEGSWLTVV.